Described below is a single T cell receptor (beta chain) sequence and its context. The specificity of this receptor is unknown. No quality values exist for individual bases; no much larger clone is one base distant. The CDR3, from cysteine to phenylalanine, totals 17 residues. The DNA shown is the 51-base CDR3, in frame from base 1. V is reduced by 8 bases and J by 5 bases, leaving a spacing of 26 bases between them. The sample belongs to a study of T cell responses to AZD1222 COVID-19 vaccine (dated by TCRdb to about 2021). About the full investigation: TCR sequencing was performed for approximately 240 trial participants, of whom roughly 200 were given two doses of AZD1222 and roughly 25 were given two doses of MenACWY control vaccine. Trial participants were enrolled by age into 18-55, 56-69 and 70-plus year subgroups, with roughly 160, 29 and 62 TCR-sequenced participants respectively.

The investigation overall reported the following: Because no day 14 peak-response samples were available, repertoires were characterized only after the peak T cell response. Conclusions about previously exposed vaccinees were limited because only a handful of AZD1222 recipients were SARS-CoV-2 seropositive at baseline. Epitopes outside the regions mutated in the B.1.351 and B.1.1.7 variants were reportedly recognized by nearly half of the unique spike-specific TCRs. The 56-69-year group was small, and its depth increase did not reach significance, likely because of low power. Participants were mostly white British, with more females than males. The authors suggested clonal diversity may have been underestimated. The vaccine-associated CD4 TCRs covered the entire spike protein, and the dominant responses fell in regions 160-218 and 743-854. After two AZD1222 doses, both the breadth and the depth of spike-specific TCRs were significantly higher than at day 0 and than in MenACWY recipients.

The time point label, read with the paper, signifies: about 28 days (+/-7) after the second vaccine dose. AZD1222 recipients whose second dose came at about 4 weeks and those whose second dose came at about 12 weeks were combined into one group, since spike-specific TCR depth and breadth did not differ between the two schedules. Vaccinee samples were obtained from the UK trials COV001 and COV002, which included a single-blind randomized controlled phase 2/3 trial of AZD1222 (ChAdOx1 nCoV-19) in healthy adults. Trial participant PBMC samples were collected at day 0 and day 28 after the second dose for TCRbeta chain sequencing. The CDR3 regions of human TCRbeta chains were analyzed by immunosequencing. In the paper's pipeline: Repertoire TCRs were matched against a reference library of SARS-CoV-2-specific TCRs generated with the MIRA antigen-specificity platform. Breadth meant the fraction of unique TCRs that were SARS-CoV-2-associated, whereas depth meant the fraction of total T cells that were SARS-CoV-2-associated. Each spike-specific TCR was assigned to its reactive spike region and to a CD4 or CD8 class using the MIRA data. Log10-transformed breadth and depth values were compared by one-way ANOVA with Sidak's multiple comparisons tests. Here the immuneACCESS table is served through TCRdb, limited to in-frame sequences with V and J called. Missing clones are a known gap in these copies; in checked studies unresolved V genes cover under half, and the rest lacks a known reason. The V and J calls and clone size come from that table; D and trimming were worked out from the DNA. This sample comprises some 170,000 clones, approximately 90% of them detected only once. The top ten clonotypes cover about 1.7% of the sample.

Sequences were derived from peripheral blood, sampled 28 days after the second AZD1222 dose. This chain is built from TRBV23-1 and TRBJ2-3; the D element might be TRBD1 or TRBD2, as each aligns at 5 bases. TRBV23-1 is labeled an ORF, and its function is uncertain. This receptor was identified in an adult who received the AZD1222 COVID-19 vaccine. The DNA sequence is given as TGCGCCAGCGATGATCCGGGGCAGTCCAGAAAAGGAGATACGCAGTATTTT. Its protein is CASDDPGQSRKGDTQYF.